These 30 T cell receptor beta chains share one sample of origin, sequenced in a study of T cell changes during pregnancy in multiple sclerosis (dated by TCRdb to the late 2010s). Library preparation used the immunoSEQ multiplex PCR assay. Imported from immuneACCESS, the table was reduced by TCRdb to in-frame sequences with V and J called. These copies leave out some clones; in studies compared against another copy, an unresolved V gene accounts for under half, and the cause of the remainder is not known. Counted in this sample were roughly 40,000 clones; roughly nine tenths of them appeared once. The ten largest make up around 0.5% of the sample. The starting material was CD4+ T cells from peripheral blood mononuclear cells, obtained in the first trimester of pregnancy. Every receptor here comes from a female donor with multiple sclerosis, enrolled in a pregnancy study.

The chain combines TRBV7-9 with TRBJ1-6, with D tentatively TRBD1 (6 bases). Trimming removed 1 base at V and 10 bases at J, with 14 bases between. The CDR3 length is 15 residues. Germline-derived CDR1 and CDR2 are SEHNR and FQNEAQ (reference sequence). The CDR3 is CASSLGTAERSPLHF. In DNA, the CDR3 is TGTGCCAGCAGCTTAGGGACAGCCGAGCGGTCACCCCTCCACTTT.

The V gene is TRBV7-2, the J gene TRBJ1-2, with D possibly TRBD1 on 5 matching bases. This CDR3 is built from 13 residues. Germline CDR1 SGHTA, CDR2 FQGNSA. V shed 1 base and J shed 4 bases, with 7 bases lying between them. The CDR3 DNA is TGTGCCAGCAGCTTAGGTGGGGCCTATGGCTACACCTTC. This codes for CASSLGGAYGYTF.

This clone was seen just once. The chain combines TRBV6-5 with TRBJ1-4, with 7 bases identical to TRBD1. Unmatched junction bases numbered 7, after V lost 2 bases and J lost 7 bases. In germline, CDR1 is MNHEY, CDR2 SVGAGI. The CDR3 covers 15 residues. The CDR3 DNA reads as TGTGCCAGCAGTTACACAGGGGCTACGAGTGAAAAACTGTTTTTT. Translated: CASSYTGATSEKLFF.

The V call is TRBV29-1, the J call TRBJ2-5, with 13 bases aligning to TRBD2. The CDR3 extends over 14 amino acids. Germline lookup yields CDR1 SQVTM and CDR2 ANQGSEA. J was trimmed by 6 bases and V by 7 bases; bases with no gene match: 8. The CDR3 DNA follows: TGCAGCGGAATACCGGGACTAGCGGGGCAGACCCAGTACTTC. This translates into CSGIPGLAGQTQYF.

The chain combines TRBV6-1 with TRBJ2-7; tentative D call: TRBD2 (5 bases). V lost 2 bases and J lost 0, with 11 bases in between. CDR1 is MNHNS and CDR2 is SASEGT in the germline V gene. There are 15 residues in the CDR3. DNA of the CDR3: TGTGCCAGCAGTGAACCGGGGTGGGCCTCCTACGAGCAGTACTTC. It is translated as CASSEPGWASYEQYF.

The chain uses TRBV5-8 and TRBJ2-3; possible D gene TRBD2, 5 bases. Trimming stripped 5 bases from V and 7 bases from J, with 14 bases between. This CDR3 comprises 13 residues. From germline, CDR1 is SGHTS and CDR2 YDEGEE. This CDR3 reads CASRRSGINTQYF. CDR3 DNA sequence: TGTGCCAGCAGGAGGTCGGGGATAAATACGCAGTATTTT.

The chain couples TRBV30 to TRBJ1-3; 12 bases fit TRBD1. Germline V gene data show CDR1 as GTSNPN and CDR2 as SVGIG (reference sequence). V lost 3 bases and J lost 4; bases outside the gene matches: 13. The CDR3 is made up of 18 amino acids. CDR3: CAWSHVPGQGALGNTIYF. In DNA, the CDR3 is TGTGCCTGGAGCCACGTCCCGGGACAGGGGGCCCTGGGAAACACCATATATTTT.

CDR3: CASSHDREFNEQFF. The DNA for the CDR3 is TGTGCCAGCAGCCATGACAGGGAGTTTAATGAGCAGTTCTTC. V is TRBV4-2 and J is TRBJ2-1; TRBD1 agrees at 7 bases. This CDR3 is built from 14 residues. V trimming: 3 bases; J trimming: 7 bases; junction bases outside the gene matches: 6. Looked up from germline, CDR1 is LGHNA and CDR2 is YNFKEQ.

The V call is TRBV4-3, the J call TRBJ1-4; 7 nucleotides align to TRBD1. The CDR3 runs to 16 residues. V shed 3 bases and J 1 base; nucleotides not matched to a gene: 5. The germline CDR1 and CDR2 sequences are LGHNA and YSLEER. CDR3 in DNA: TGCGCCAGCAGCCACGATCCAGGGGGAACTAATGAAAAACTGTTTTTT. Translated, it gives CASSHDPGGTNEKLFF.

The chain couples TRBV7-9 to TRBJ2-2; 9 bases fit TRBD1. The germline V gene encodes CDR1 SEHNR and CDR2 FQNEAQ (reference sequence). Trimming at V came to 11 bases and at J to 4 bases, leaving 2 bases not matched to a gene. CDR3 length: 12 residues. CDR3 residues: CAGDRATGELFF. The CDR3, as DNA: TGTGCCGGGGACAGGGCCACCGGGGAGCTGTTTTTT.

The CDR3 DNA is TGTGCCAGCTCACCACCGGCCATTTCCTACGAGCAGTACTTC. Amino acid sequence: CASSPPAISYEQYF. The V gene is TRBV18, the J gene TRBJ2-7; D unresolved. Trimming removed 0 bases from V and 1 base from J, with 7 bases in between. Germline V CDR1 and CDR2: KGHSH, LQKENI. The CDR3 totals 14 residues.

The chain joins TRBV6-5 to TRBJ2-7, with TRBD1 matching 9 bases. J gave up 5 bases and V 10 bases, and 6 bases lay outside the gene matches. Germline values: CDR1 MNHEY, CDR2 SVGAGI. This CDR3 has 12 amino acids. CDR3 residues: CATLGQGHEQYF. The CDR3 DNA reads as TGTGCCACCTTGGGACAGGGCCACGAGCAGTACTTC.

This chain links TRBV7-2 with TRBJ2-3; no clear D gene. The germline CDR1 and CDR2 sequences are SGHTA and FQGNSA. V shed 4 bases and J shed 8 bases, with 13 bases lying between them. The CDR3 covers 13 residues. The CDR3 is CASSSVAISTQYF. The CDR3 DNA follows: TGTGCCAGCAGCTCCGTAGCAATAAGTACGCAGTATTTT.

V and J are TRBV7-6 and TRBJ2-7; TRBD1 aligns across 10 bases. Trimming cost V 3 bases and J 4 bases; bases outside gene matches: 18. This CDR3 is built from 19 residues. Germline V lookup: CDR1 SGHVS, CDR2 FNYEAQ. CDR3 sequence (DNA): TGTGCCAGCAGCTTTAAAGATGGGACAGGGGTGCGCCGAGGGTACGAGCAGTACTTC. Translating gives CASSFKDGTGVRRGYEQYF.

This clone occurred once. The CDR3 loop reads CASSQETPGQFSSGNTIYF. CDR3 nucleotides: TGCGCCAGCAGCCAAGAAACCCCGGGACAGTTCAGCTCTGGAAACACCATATATTTT. The chain is built from TRBV4-3 and TRBJ1-3; 7 bases map to TRBD1. CDR3 length: 19 amino acids. Unmatched junction bases numbered 11, after V lost 0 bases and J lost 0 bases. CDR1 and CDR2 (germline): LGHNA, YSLEER.

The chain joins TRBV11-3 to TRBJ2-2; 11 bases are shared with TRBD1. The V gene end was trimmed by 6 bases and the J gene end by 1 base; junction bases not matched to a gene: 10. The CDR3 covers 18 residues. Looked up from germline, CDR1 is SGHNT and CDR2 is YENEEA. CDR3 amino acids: CASRGTGGDRGNTGELFF. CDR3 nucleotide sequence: TGTGCCAGCAGGGGGACAGGGGGTGACCGGGGGAACACCGGGGAGCTGTTTTTT.

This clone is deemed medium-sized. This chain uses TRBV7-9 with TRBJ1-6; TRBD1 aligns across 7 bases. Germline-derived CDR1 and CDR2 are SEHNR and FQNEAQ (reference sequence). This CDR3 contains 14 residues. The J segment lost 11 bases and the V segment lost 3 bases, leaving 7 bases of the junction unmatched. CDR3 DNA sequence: TGTGCCAGCAGCTTCGGACAGGTCCGGCCACCCCTCCACTTT. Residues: CASSFGQVRPPLHF. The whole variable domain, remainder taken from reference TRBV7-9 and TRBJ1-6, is DTGVSQNPRHKITKRGQNVTFRCDPISEHNRLYWYRQTLGQGPEFLTYFQNEAQLEKSRLLSDRFSAERPKGSFSTLEIQRTEQGDSAMYLCASSFGQVRPPLHFGNGTRLTVT.

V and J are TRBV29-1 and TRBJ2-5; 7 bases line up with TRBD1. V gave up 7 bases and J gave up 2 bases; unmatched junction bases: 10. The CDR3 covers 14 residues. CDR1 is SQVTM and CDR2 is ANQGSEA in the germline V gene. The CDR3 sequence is CSAGPRGQQETQYF. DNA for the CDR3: TGCAGCGCGGGGCCCCGGGGACAGCAAGAGACCCAGTACTTC.

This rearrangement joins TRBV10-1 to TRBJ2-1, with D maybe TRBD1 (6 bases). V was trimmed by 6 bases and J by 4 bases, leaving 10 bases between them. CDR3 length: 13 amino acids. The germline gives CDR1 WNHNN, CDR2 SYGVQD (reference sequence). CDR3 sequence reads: CASSVDSYNEQFF. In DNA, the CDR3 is TGCGCCAGCAGCGTGGACAGTTACAATGAGCAGTTCTTC.

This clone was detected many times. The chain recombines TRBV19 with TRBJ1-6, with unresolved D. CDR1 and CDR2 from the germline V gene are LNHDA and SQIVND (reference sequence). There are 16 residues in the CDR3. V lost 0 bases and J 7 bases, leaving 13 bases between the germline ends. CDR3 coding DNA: TGTGCCAGTAGTATAGATGGATCACTAAACAATTCACCCCTCCACTTT. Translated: CASSIDGSLNNSPLHF.

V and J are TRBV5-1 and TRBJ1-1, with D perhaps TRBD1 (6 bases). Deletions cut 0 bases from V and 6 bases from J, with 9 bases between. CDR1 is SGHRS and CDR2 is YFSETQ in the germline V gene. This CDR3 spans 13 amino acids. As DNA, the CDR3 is TGCGCCAGCAGCTTGGGGGACAAAGCTGAAGCTTTCTTT. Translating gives CASSLGDKAEAFF.

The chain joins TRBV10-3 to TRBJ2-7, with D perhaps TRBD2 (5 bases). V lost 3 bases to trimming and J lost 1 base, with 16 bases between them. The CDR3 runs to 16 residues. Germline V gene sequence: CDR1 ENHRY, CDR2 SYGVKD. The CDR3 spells CAISDPLVGESYEQYF. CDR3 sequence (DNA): TGTGCCATCAGTGACCCCTTAGTCGGGGAGTCCTACGAGCAGTACTTC.

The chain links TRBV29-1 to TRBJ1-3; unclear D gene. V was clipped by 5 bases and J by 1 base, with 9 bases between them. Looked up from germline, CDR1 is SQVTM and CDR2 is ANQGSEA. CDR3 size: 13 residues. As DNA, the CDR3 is TGCAGCGTTACGAGACAATCTGGAAACACCATATATTTT. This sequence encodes CSVTRQSGNTIYF.

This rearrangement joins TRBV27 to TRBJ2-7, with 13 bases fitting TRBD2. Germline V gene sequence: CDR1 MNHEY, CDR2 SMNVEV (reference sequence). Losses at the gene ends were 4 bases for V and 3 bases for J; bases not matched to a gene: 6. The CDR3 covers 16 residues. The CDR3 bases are TGTGCCAGCAGTTCCCCTAGGACTAGCGGGGGCTACGAGCAGTACTTC. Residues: CASSSPRTSGGYEQYF.

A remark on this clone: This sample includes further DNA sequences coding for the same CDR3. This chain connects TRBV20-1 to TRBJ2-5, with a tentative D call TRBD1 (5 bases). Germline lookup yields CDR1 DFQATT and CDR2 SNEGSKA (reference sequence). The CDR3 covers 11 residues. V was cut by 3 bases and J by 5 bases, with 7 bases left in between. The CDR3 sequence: CSARGLETQYF. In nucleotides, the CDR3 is TGCAGTGCTAGGGGGCTGGAGACCCAGTACTTC.

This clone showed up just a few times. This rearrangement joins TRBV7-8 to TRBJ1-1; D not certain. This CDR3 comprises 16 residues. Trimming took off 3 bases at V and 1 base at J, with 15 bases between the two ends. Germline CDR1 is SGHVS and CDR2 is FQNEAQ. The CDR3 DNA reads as TGTGCCAGCAGCTTTAGGAATCGACGGGAGAACACTGAAGCTTTCTTT. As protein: CASSFRNRRENTEAFF.

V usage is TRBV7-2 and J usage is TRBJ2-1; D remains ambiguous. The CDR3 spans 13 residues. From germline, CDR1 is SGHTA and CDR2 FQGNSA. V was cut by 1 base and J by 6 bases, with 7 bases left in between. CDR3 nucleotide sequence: TGTGCCAGCAGCTTAGACAAGTCCAATGAGCAGTTCTTC. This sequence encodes CASSLDKSNEQFF.

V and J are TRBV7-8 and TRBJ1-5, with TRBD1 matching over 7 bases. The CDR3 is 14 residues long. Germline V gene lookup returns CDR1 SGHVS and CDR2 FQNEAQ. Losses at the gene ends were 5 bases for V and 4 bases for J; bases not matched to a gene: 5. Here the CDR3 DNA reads TGTGCCAGCAGCCGGATACAGGGGAATCAGCCCCAGCATTTT. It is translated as CASSRIQGNQPQHF.

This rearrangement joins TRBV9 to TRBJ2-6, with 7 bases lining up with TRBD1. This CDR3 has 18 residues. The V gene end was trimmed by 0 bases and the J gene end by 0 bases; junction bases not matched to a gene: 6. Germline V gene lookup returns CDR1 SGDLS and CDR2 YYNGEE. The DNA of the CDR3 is TGTGCCAGCAGCGTAGTTGCAGGGGGTAGCTCTGGGGCCAACGTCCTGACTTTC. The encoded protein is CASSVVAGGSSGANVLTF.

The CDR3 is CASSDGGDYGYTF. CDR3 bases: TGTGCCAGCAGTGACGGCGGGGACTATGGCTACACCTTC. The chain carries TRBV2 and TRBJ1-2; D gene ambiguous. The CDR3 contains 13 residues. V was clipped by 3 bases and J by 3 bases, with 8 bases between them. Germline loops: CDR1 SNHLY, CDR2 FYNNEI.